Following are 8 T cell receptor beta chains from one sample sequenced in a study of shared clonotypes between healthy human individuals (TCRdb year 2020). The library was prepared using the immunoSEQ multiplex PCR assay. TCRdb re-hosts the immuneACCESS table, in-frame sequences only. Its copies lack some clones; in the studies checked, an unresolved V gene accounts for under half of them, and the cause for the rest is not known. This sample holds 2 million to 2.5 million clones; 90% to 95% were observed only once. The top ten clones comprise 0.1% to 0.15% of the sample. Sample: naive CD4+ T cells sorted from blood. The cell subset or site label here, explained by the study, means: CD45RA+ positively selected. The receptors here all came from a man aged 18 to 29 in good health.

This chain connects TRBV10-3 to TRBJ1-4, with D tentatively TRBD1 (5 bases). Germline V gene sequence: CDR1 ENHRY, CDR2 SYGVKD. The CDR3 length is 16 residues. Trimming cost V 0 bases and J 7 bases, with 15 bases left between them. The CDR3 coding sequence is TGTGCCATCAGTGAGTCGCAACAGGAGGGTCGTGAAAAACTGTTTTTT. Its protein is CAISESQQEGREKLFF.

This chain uses TRBV7-2 with TRBJ1-2; D remains ambiguous. V lost 5 bases to trimming and J lost 4 bases, with 11 bases between them. The CDR3 runs 13 residues. Germline V gene sequence: CDR1 SGHTA, CDR2 FQGNSA. The DNA for the CDR3 is TGTGCCAGCAGCGTCTTCCAACTCTATGGCTACACCTTC. It specifies CASSVFQLYGYTF.

About this clone itself: Additional DNA sequences in this sample encode the identical CDR3. The genes are TRBV30 and TRBJ2-7; D is uncertain. Looked up from germline, CDR1 is GTSNPN and CDR2 is SVGIG (reference sequence). V was pared by 1 base and J by 2 bases, with 6 bases between. The CDR3 extends over 12 amino acids. CDR3 nucleotides: TGTGCCTGGAGTGGGCGTACCTACGAGCAGTACTTC. It translates to CAWSGRTYEQYF.

The chain uses TRBV7-9 and TRBJ2-3, with 8 bases aligning to TRBD2. Germline trimming cut 5 bases from V and 5 bases from J; bases unmatched to any gene: 9. The CDR3 consists of 15 residues. Germline CDR1 and CDR2: SEHNR and FQNEAQ (reference sequence). CDR3 sequence: CASSLGAGGIDTQYF. In nucleotides, the CDR3 is TGTGCCAGCAGCCTCGGGGCGGGAGGAATAGATACGCAGTATTTT.

Regarding this clone: The same CDR3 also results from other DNA sequences found in this sample. The chain carries TRBV6-5 and TRBJ1-5; D is undetermined. Germline CDR1 is MNHEY and CDR2 is SVGAGI. This CDR3 contains 14 residues. Trimming removed 0 bases at V and 2 bases at J, with 5 bases between. In nucleotides, the CDR3 is TGTGCCAGCAGTTACTCCGGGGGCAATCAGCCCCAGCATTTT. This encodes CASSYSGGNQPQHF.

The chain uses TRBV6-5 and TRBJ2-1; D gene ambiguous. The germline V gene encodes CDR1 MNHEY and CDR2 SVGAGI. The CDR3 is made up of 12 amino acids. V was clipped by 6 bases and J by 5 bases, with 8 bases between them. The CDR3 region has the DNA TGTGCCAGCAGCGTCCCCCACAATGAGCAGTTCTTC. Protein: CASSVPHNEQFF.

This clone was seen a handful of times. The CDR3 reads CASSQGEGVYNEQFF. CDR3 in DNA: TGCGCCAGCAGCCAAGGAGAGGGAGTCTACAATGAGCAGTTCTTC. The chain joins TRBV4-1 to TRBJ2-1, with D tentatively TRBD2 (5 bases). The CDR3 spans 15 residues. The V end lost 1 base, the J end lost 3 bases, and 10 bases lay between the germline ends. The V gene's germline CDR1 is MGHRA and CDR2 YSYEKL.

The rearrangement links TRBV18 to TRBJ2-5; weak D call: TRBD1 (6 bases). The CDR3 has 15 residues. The germline V and J ends were trimmed by 1 base and 2 bases, with 11 bases remaining between them. Germline loops: CDR1 KGHSH, CDR2 LQKENI. The CDR3 reads CASSPRTEEQETQYF. The CDR3 nucleotides are TGTGCCAGCTCACCACGGACAGAGGAACAAGAGACCCAGTACTTC.